The entry that follows covers one T cell receptor (beta chain) sequence. As yet, its antigen is unknown. After removal of 0 bases from V and 2 bases from J, the junction contained 5 bases not matched to a gene. Germline V gene data show CDR1 as SGHAT and CDR2 as FQDESV (reference sequence). This CDR3 is 18 amino acids long. The data belong to a study of CD8+CD57+ T cells in acquired aplastic anemia. Study observations and caveats: The same twenty-nine CD8+ CDR3 sequences occurred in patients and in controls.

CDR3 and TCR beta VDJ profiling relied on genomic DNA as the template. A single record per CDR3 protein comes from TCRdb applying MiXCR to the reads. This sample has around 500,000 distinct CDR3 sequences, with approximately 33% found just once. Sequencing involved patients with CD8+CD57+ cell expansion previously shown by flow cytometry. The enrolled patients all had severe acquired aplastic anemia. Patients had not yet gotten any therapy when their blood was taken for sampling. This clonotype was obtained from a human donor with aplastic anemia. The V gene is TRBV11-1, the J gene TRBJ2-2; 11 nucleotides agree with TRBD2. Specimen: sorted CD4+, CD8+, or CD8+CD57+ T cells (not recorded which) from PBMCs. The CDR3 is CASSLASTSGTNTGELFF. Written as DNA, the CDR3 is TGTGCCAGCAGCTTAGCGTCGACTAGCGGGACAAACACCGGGGAGCTGTTTTTT. Full variable domain (remainder filled in from reference TRBV11-1 and TRBJ2-2): EAEVAQSPRYKITEKSQAVAFWCDPISGHATLYWYRQILGQGPELLVQFQDESVVDDSQLPKDRFSAERLKGVDSTLKIQPAELGDSAMYLCASSLASTSGTNTGELFFGEGSRLTVL.